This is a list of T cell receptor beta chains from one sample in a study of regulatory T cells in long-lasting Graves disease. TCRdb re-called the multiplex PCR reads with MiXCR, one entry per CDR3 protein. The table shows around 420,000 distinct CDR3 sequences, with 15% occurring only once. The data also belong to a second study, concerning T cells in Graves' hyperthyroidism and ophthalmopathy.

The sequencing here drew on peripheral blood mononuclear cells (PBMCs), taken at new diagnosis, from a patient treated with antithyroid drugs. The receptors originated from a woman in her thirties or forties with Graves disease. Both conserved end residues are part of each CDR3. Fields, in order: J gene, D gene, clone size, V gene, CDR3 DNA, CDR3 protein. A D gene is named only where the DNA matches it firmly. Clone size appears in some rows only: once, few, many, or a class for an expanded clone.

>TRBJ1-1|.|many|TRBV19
TGTGCCAGTACCGCAAGACGGGACACTGAAGCTTTCTTT
CASTARRDTEAFF
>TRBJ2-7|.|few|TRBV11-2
TGTGCCAGCAGCGTCTCTCAAACCTACGAGCAGTACTTC
CASSVSQTYEQYF
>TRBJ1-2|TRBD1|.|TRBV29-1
TGCAGCGTTGAAACAGGGGAGAGCTATGGCTACACCTTC
CSVETGESYGYTF
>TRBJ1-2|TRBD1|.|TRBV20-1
TGCAGTGCTAGGAGCGACCAGGACAGGGGGGCTGGCTACACCTTC
CSARSDQDRGAGYTF
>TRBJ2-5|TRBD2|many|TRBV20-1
TGCAGTGCTAGAGATAGGCGGGGGGGGGATGAGACCCAGTACTTC
CSARDRRGGDETQYF
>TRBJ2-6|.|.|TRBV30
TGTGCCTGGAGTCAGGGTCTGGGGGCTGGGGCCAACGTCCTGACTTTC
CAWSQGLGAGANVLTF
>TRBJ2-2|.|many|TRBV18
TGTGCCAGCTCACCATCCAAGAACACCGGGGAGCTGTTTTTT
CASSPSKNTGELFF
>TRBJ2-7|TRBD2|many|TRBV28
TGTGCCAGCAGTTCGGGGACTAGCCGGTACTTC
CASSSGTSRYF
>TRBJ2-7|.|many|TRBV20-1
TGCAGTGCTAGAGATCACAGAGAGAACGAGCAGTACTTC
CSARDHRENEQYF
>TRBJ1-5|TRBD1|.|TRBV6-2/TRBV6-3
TGTGCCAGCAGTCCAGGGACAGGGGGCGCGAGCCCCTATCAGCCCCAGCATTTT
CASSPGTGGASPYQPQHF
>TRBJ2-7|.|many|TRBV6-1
TGTGCCAGCAGTGAACGTATCTACTACGAGCAGTACTTC
CASSERIYYEQYF
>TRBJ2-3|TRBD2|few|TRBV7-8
TGTGCCAGCAGCTCGGGCGGGAGGGCCCGGACAGATACGCAGTATTTT
CASSSGGRARTDTQYF
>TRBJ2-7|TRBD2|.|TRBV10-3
TGTGCCATCAGTGAGTCCGGGACTAGCGGGAGGGCCATTTACGAGCAGTACTTC
CAISESGTSGRAIYEQYF
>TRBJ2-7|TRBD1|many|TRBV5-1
TGCGCCAGCAGCGGGACAGTAAACGAGCAGTACTTC
CASSGTVNEQYF
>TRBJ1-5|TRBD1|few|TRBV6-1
TGTGCCAGCAAAACAGGGGAGGGGAATCAGCCCCAGCATTTT
CASKTGEGNQPQHF
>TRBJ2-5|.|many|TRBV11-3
TGTGCCAGCAGCGGGACCGCCACGGTCGAGACCCAGTACTTC
CASSGTATVETQYF
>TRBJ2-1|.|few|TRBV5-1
TGCGCCAGCAGCTTGAGGGACCCCCGCTCCAATGAGCAGTTCTTC
CASSLRDPRSNEQFF
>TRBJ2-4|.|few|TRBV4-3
TGCGCCAGCAGCCAAGATCCCCAGGGAAACATTCAGTACTTC
CASSQDPQGNIQYF
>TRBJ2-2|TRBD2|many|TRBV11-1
TGTGCCAGCAGCCCCCTCCGGACTAGCGGGAACACCGGGGAGCTGTTTTTT
CASSPLRTSGNTGELFF
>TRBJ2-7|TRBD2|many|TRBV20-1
TGCAGTGCTAGACAGCGGACTAGCGGGAGACCAAGGGAGCAGTACTTC
CSARQRTSGRPREQYF
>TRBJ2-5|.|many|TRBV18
TGTGCCAGCTCACCACGTCCCGCCGCTAGTGCAGAGACCCAGTACTTC
CASSPRPAASAETQYF
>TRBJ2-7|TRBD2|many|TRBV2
TGTGCCAGCCAAAGTAGCGGGAGTTCGTTCGAGCAGTACTTC
CASQSSGSSFEQYF
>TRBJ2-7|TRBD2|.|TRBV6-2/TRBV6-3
TGTGCCAGCAGTTACCCGGGGGGGGGACTAGCGGGAGGCTACGAGCAGTACTTC
CASSYPGGGLAGGYEQYF
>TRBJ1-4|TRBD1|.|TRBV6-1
TGTGCCAGCAGTGGGGACAGGGTAATGTTTTTT
CASSGDRVMFF
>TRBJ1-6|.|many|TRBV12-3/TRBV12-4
TGTGCCAGCAGGGACTGGGGCACCCTCCACTTT
CASRDWGTLHF
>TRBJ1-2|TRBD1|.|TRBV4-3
TGCGCCAGCAGCCAAGGTGGTGGATTGGCAGGGGGCTATGGCTACACCTTC
CASSQGGGLAGGYGYTF
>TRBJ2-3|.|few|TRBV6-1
TGTGCCAGCCGGTTTCCGGGAGCGAGCACAGATACGCAGTATTTT
CASRFPGASTDTQYF
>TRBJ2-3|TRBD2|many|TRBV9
TGTGCCAGCAGCGTAGAGGGAGGGAGGTCAGATACGCAGTATTTT
CASSVEGGRSDTQYF
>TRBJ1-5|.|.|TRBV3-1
TGTGCCAGCAGCCAAGTGCCGGGAGGGGGGCAGCCCCAGCATTTT
CASSQVPGGGQPQHF
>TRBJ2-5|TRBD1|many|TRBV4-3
TGCGCCAGCAGCCAAGGGACAGGGGGAGTGAAGACCCAGTACTTC
CASSQGTGGVKTQYF
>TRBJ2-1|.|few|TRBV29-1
TGCAGCGTTGCTGGGTTTAGCGGAACTTACAATGAGCAGTTCTTC
CSVAGFSGTYNEQFF
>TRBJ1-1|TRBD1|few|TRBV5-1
TGCGCCAGCAGCTTGGGGAGGACAGGCGGCTTCACTGAAGCTTTCTTT
CASSLGRTGGFTEAFF
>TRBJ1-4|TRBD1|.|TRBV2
TGTGCCAGCGCCGGGACAGGGGGGGAAAAACTGTTTTTT
CASAGTGGEKLFF
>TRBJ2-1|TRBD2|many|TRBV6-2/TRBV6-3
TGTGCCAGCAATTTCGTCCGGGAGGTATCCTACAATGAGCAGTTCTTC
CASNFVREVSYNEQFF
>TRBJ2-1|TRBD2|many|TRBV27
TGTGCCAGCAGTCCCGCGGGACTAGCGTCCCATGAGCAGTTCTTC
CASSPAGLASHEQFF
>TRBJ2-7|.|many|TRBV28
TGTGCCAGCAGTTTACAACGCGAGCAGTACTTC
CASSLQREQYF
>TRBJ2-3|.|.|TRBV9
TGTGCCAGCAGCTTCACCGGGAATTTCGCTAGCACAGATACGCAGTATTTT
CASSFTGNFASTDTQYF
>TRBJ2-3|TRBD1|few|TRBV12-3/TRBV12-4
TGTGCCAGCAGTCCACAGGGGGCCGGCACAGATACGCAGTATTTT
CASSPQGAGTDTQYF
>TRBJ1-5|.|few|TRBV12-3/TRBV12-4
TGTGCCAGCAGCTTAGAGTGGGGGCAGCCCCAGCATTTT
CASSLEWGQPQHF
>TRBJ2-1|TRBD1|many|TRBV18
TGTGCCAGCTCACCAATTGGACAGGGCAATGAGCAGTTCTTC
CASSPIGQGNEQFF
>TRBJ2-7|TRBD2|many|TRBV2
TGTGCCAGCAGCCGGACTAGCGGGGGGGAGCAGTACTTC
CASSRTSGGEQYF
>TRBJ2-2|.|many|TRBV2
TGTGCCAGCAGTGATTGGGACAAATGGAACACCGGGGAGCTGTTTTTT
CASSDWDKWNTGELFF
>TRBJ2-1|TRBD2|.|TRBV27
TGTGTCAGCAGTTTAGGCGGCGGGAGGGCCCTTGGGGGGCAGTTCTTC
CVSSLGGGRALGGQFF
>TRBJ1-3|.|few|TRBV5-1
TGCGCCAGCAGCCCGGGGGCTCGGGCAGGAACTGGAAACACCATATATTTT
CASSPGARAGTGNTIYF
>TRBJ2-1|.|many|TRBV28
TGTGCCAGCAGTTCTCCCCGGGAACAGATCTACAATGAGCAGTTCTTC
CASSSPREQIYNEQFF
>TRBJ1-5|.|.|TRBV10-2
TGCGCCAGCAGTGTTGGGAATCAGCCCCAGCATTTT
CASSVGNQPQHF
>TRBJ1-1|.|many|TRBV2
TGTGCCAGCAGCCACCCATTGACCTGGGGGGGTGAAGCTTTCTTT
CASSHPLTWGGEAFF
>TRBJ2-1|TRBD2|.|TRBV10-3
TGTGCCATCAGTGGCCGGACTAGCGGGAAGAGTGAGCAGTTCTTC
CAISGRTSGKSEQFF
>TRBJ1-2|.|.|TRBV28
TGTGCCAGCAGTTTTGGCTACTCTAACTATGGCTACACCTTC
CASSFGYSNYGYTF
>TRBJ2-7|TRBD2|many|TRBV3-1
TGTGCCAGCAGCCAAGCTGGGACTAGCGCTTACGAGCAGTACTTC
CASSQAGTSAYEQYF
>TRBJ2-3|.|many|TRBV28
TGTGCCAGCAGTTTATCACAGGTCGGGGCCTGGGGGGATACGCAGTATTTT
CASSLSQVGAWGDTQYF
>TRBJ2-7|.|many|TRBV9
TGTGCCAGCAGCCGAGATAGCACCTACGAGCAGTACTTC
CASSRDSTYEQYF
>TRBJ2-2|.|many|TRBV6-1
TGTGCCAGCAGTAATCTTGGGGGGAGTACCGGGGAGCTGTTTTTT
CASSNLGGSTGELFF
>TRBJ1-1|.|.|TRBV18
TGTGCCAGCTCACGGAACAGCCAAGGGGACACTGAAGCTTTCTTT
CASSRNSQGDTEAFF